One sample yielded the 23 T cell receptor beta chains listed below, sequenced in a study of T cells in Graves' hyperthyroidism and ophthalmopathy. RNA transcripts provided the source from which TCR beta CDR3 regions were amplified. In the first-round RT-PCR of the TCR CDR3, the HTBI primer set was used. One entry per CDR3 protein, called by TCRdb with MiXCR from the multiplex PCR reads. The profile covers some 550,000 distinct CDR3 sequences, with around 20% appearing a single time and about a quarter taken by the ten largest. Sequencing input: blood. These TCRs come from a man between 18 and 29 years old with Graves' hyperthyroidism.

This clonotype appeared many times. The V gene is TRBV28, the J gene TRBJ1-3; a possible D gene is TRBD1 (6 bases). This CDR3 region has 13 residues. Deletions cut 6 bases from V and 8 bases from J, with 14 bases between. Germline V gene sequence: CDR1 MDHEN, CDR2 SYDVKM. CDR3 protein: CASRQGGWDTIYF. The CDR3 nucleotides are TGTGCCAGCAGACAGGGAGGCTGGGACACCATATATTTT.

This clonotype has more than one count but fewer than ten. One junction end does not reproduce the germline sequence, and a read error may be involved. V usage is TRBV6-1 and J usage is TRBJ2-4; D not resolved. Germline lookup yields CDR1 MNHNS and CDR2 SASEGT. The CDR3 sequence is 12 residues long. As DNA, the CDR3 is TGTGCCAGCACCGTAGCCAAAAACATTAAGTACTTC. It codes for CASTVAKNIKYF.

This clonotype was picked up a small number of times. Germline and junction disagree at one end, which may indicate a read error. For the CDR3, the DNA is TGTGCCAGCAACCCCCACAGGGGAGCGAGCAATCAGCCTCAGCATTTT. It specifies CASNPHRGASNQPQHF. V usage is TRBV6-4 and J usage is TRBJ1-5; 7 bases are shared with TRBD1. Germline CDR1 and CDR2: MRHNA and SNTAGT. The CDR3 spans 16 residues.

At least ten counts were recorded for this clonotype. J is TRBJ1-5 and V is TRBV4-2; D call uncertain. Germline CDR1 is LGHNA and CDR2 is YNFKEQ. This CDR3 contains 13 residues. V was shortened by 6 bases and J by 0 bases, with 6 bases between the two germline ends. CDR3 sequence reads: CASRRCSNQPQHF. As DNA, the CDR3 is TGTGCCAGCAGGCGATGTAGCAATCAGCCCCAGCATTTT.

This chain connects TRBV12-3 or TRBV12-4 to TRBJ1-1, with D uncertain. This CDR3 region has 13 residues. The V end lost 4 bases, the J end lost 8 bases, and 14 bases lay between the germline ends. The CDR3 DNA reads TGTGCCAGCAGTTCCCCCACAGAAACCGAAGCTTTCTTT. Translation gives CASSSPTETEAFF.

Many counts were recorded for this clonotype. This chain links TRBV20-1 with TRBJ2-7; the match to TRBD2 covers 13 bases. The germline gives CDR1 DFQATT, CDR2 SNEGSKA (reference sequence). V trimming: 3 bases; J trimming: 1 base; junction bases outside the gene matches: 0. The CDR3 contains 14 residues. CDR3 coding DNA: TGCAGTGCTAGGACTAGCGGGGGGTCCTACGAGCAGTACTTC. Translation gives CSARTSGGSYEQYF.

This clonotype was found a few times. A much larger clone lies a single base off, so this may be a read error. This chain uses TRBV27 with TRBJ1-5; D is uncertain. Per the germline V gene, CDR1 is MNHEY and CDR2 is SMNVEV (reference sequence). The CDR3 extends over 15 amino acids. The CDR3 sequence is CASSLFDGKNQPQRF. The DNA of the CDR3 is TGTGCCAGCAGTTTGTTCGACGGAAAAAATCAGCCCCAGCGTTTT.

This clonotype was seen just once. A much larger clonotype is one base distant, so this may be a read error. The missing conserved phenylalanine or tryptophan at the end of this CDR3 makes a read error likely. This CDR3 reads CSVDKGERETQYL. CDR3 coding DNA: TGCAGCGTCGACAAAGGGGAACGAGAGACCCAGTACCTC. The chain carries TRBV29-1 and TRBJ2-5; TRBD1 is a possible D gene (5 bases). The CDR3 runs 13 residues. The V end lost 6 bases, the J end lost 4 bases, and 15 bases lay between the germline ends. CDR1 is SQVTM, CDR2 ANQGSEA, per germline.

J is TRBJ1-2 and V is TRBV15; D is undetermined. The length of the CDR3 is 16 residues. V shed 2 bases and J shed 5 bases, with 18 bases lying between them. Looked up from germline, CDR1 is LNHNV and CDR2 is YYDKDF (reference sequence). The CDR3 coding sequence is TGTGCCACCAGCAGACCGCGGGAGGAGCCTTCTTATGGCTACACCTTC. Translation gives CATSRPREEPSYGYTF.

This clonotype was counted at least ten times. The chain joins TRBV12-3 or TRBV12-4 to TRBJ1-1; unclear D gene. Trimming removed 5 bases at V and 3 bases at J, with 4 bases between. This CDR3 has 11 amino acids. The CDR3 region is CASSPDTEAFF. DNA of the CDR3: TGTGCCAGCAGTCCGGACACTGAAGCTTTCTTT.

CDR3 nucleotides: TGTGCCAGCAGTTTTTCGGAAGATCAGCCCCAGCATTTT. This translates into CASSFSEDQPQHF. This chain uses TRBV12-3 or TRBV12-4 with TRBJ1-5; D call uncertain. The germline V and J ends were trimmed by 3 bases and 5 bases, with 8 bases remaining between them. There are 13 residues in the CDR3.

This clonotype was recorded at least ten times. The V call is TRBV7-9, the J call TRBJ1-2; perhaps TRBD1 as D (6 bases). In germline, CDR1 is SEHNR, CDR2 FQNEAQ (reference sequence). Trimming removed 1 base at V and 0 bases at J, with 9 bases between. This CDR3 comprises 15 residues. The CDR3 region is CASSLGRGSNYGYTF. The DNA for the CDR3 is TGTGCCAGCAGCTTAGGCAGGGGCTCTAACTATGGCTACACCTTC.

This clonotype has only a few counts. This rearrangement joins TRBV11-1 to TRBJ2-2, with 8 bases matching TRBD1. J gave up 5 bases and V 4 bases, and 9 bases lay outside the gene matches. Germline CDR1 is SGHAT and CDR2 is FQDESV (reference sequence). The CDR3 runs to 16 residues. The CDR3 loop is CASSSPRTGTTGELFF. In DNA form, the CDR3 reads TGTGCCAGCAGCTCCCCGAGGACAGGGACGACCGGGGAGCTGTTTTTT.

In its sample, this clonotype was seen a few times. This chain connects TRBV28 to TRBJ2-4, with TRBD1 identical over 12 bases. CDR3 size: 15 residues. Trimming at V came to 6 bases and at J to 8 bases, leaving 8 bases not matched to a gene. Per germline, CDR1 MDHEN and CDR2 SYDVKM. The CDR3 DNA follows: TGTGCCAGCAGCCAAACCGGGACAGGGGGCGACATTCAGTACTTC. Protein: CASSQTGTGGDIQYF. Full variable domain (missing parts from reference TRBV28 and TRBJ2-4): DVKVTQSSRYLVKRTGEKVFLECVQDMDHENMFWYRQDPGLGLRLIYFSYDVKMKEKGDIPEGYSVSREKKERFSLILESASTNQTSMYLCASSQTGTGGDIQYFGAGTRLSVL.

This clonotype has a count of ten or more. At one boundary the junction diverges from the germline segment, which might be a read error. Here the CDR3 reads CASSFWLLNTEASF. For the CDR3, the DNA is TGTGCCAGCAGTTTTTGGCTCTTGAACACTGAAGCTTCCTTT. The genes are TRBV6-2 or TRBV6-3 and TRBJ1-1, with D hard to call. Germline V CDR1 and CDR2: MNHEY, SVGEGT. The length of the CDR3 is 14 residues.

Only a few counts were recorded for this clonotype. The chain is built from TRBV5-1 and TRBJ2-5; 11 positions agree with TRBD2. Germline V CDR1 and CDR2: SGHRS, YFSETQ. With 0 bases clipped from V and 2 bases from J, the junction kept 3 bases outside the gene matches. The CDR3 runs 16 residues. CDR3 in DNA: TGCGCCAGCAGCTTGGAGCTAGCGGGGGGACAAGAGACCCAGTACTTC. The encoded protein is CASSLELAGGQETQYF.

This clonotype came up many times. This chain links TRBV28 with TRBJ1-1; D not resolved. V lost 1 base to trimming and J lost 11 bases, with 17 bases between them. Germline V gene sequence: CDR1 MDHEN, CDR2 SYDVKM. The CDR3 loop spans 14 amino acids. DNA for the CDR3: TGTGCCAGCAGTTTATTATTGGTTACTCACGGGGCTTTCTTT. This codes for CASSLLLVTHGAFF.

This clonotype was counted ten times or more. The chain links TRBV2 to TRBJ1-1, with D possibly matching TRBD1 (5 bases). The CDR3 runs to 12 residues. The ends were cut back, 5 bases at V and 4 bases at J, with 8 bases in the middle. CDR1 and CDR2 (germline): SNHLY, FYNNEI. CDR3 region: CASSRQGTEAFF. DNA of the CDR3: TGTGCCAGCAGTAGGCAGGGCACTGAAGCTTTCTTT. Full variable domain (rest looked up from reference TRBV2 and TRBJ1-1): EPEVTQTPSHQVTQMGQEVILRCVPISNHLYFYWYRQILGQKVEFLVSFYNNEISEKSEIFDDQFSVERPDGSNFTLKIRSTKLEDSAMYFCASSRQGTEAFFGQGTRLTVV.

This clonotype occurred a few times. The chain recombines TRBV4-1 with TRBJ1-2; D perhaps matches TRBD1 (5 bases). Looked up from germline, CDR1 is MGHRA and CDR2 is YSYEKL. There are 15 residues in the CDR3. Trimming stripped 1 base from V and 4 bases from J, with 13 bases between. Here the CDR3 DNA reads TGCGCCAGCAGCCAAGGAACTACAGGATCCTATGGCTACACCTTC. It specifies CASSQGTTGSYGYTF.

CDR3 region: CASSLDRGNEQFF. CDR3 in DNA: TGCGCCAGCAGCTTGGACAGGGGAAATGAGCAGTTCTTC. This chain joins TRBV5-1 and TRBJ2-1, with 7 bases matching TRBD1. From germline, CDR1 is SGHRS and CDR2 YFSETQ. The CDR3 runs to 13 residues. V was clipped by 0 bases and J by 7 bases; unmatched bases: 1.

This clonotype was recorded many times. As DNA, the CDR3 is TGTGCCAGCAGTCCCTCTCGGGGTCACTATGGCTACACCTTC. It codes for CASSPSRGHYGYTF. The rearrangement uses TRBV28 and TRBJ1-2; the D is unclear. Trimming pared 5 bases from V and 3 bases from J, leaving 13 bases between. Germline assignment: CDR1 MDHEN and CDR2 SYDVKM. This CDR3 contains 14 residues.

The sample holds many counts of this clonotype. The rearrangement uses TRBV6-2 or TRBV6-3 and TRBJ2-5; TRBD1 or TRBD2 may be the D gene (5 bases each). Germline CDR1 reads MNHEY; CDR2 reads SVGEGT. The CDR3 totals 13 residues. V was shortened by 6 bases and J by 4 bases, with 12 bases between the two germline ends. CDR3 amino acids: CASSPPGAETQYF. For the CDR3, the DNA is TGTGCCAGCAGCCCCCCCGGGGCAGAGACCCAGTACTTC.

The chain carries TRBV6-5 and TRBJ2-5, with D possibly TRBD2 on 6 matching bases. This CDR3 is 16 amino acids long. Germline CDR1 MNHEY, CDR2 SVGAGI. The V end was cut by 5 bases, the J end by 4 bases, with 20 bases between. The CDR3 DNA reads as TGTGCCAGCAGTCACTGGGGAGGAGGGGTCGGAGAGACCCAGTACTTC. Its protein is CASSHWGGGVGETQYF.